This T cell receptor beta chain was observed in a study of T-cell reconstitution after alpha-beta-depleted transplantation in children. This CDR3 has 15 amino acids. Germline assignment: CDR1 SGHTA and CDR2 FQGTGA. Trimming removed 5 bases from V and 4 bases from J, with 16 bases in between. Library preparation (for TCRbeta) was performed with unique molecular identifiers. TCRdb redid the calling of the PCR reads with MiXCR, one entry per CDR3 protein. This table has about 610,000 distinct CDR3 sequences, 10% to 13% appearing once. The chain couples TRBV7-3 to TRBJ2-3; possible D gene TRBD1, 6 bases. This clonotype originated in a human donor who donated a stem cell graft to a child with acute myeloid leukemia. The sample consisted of PBMCs from the stem cell graft donor, taken from the stem cell graft. The CDR3 DNA reads TGTGCCAGCAGCCCTCAGGGGTCGATCGCAGATACGCAGTATTTT. It codes for CASSPQGSIADTQYF.